These 19 T cell receptor beta chains originate from one sample sequenced in a study of cytomegalovirus exposure and HLA in healthy donors. PCR employed 60 Vbeta and 13 Jbeta primers. Sequenced by immunoSEQ multiplex PCR; TCRdb stores in-frame clones only, minus some. The data hold about 100,000 clones, with approximately 76% observed a single time. Sequencing was carried out using PBMCs. The receptors were sampled from a man aged 40-49 years in good health and CMV-seronegative.

The chain couples TRBV11-2 to TRBJ2-1, with 9 bases lining up with TRBD2. This CDR3 has 17 residues. Germline-derived CDR1 and CDR2 are SGHAT and FQNNGV. V trimming: 3 bases; J trimming: 7 bases; junction bases outside the gene matches: 13. For the CDR3, the DNA is TGTGCCAGCAGCTTTCCTTTAGGCGGGGGGGCCGGGAATGAGCAGTTCTTC. It translates to CASSFPLGGGAGNEQFF. The complete variable domain, with remaining parts taken from reference TRBV11-2 and TRBJ2-1, reads EAGVAQSPRYKIIEKRQSVAFWCNPISGHATLYWYQQILGQGPKLLIQFQNNGVVDDSQLPKDRFSAERLKGVDSTLKIQPAKLEDSAVYLCASSFPLGGGAGNEQFFGPGTRLTVL.

There are a few counts of this clone. CDR3: CASSLRGFAGYEQYF. Here the CDR3 DNA reads TGTGCCAGCAGCCTCCGGGGATTCGCCGGCTACGAGCAGTACTTC. The chain links TRBV13 to TRBJ2-7, with a possible D match to TRBD2 (5 bases). Germline V gene data show CDR1 as PRHDT and CDR2 as FYEKMQ (reference sequence). This CDR3 has 15 amino acids. Trimming took off 5 bases at V and 3 bases at J, with 17 bases between the two ends.

The chain couples TRBV30 to TRBJ1-1; D gene uncertain. The germline gives CDR1 GTSNPN, CDR2 SVGIG (reference sequence). This CDR3 spans 13 amino acids. Trimming pared 0 bases from V and 4 bases from J, leaving 9 bases between. CDR3 region: CAWSVQLPTEAFF. CDR3 bases: TGTGCCTGGAGTGTACAGCTTCCCACTGAAGCTTTCTTT.

In its sample, this clone was seen once. This chain joins TRBV7-2 and TRBJ2-1, with 11 bases aligning to TRBD2. The J segment lost 8 bases and the V segment lost 4 bases, leaving 10 bases of the junction unmatched. Germline V gene lookup returns CDR1 SGHTA and CDR2 FQGNSA. CDR3 length: 16 residues. As DNA, the CDR3 is TGTGCCAGCAGCTGGTCAACTAGCGGGGGAGCCGATGAGCAGTTCTTC. This encodes CASSWSTSGGADEQFF. Full variable domain (missing parts from reference TRBV7-2 and TRBJ2-1): GAGVSQSPSNKVTEKGKDVELRCDPISGHTALYWYRQSLGQGLEFLIYFQGNSAPDKSGLPSDRFSAERTGGSVSTLTIQRTQQEDSAVYLCASSWSTSGGADEQFFGPGTRLTVL.

The chain combines TRBV28 with TRBJ1-4; 7 nucleotides agree with TRBD1. The V gene's germline CDR1 is MDHEN and CDR2 SYDVKM. This CDR3 comprises 16 residues. V dropped 6 bases and J dropped 3; count of bases not matched to a gene: 10. The CDR3 DNA sequence: TGTGCCAGCAGGCCCACCACAGGGGTTGCTAATGAAAAACTGTTTTTT. It encodes CASRPTTGVANEKLFF.

The rearrangement links TRBV4-3 to TRBJ1-1, with a tentative D call TRBD1 (5 bases). V lost 0 bases, J lost 8 bases, and 16 bases lay in between. Germline V lookup: CDR1 LGHNA, CDR2 YSLEER. CDR3 length equals 15 residues. The CDR3 is CASSQDGGGGLEAFF. The CDR3 coding sequence is TGCGCCAGCAGCCAAGATGGGGGGGGTGGCTTGGAAGCTTTCTTT.

The chain combines TRBV2 with TRBJ2-7, with TRBD1 matching over 12 bases. The germline CDR1 and CDR2 sequences are SNHLY and FYNNEI. Trimming cost V 5 bases and J 5 bases; bases outside gene matches: 4. The CDR3 has 14 amino acids. CDR3 coding DNA: TGTGCCAGCAGTCGGGACAGGGGGCTCGACGAGCAGTACTTC. Protein product: CASSRDRGLDEQYF. Full variable domain (remainder filled in from reference TRBV2 and TRBJ2-7): EPEVTQTPSHQVTQMGQEVILRCVPISNHLYFYWYRQILGQKVEFLVSFYNNEISEKSEIFDDQFSVERPDGSNFTLKIRSTKLEDSAMYFCASSRDRGLDEQYFGPGTRLTVT.

The rearrangement uses TRBV5-1 and TRBJ2-1, with 11 positions matching TRBD2. The germline V gene has CDR1 SGHRS and CDR2 YFSETQ. V gave up 4 bases and J gave up 0 bases; unmatched junction bases: 6. The CDR3 runs to 17 residues. The CDR3 is CASSPLTSGDSYNEQFF. The CDR3 bases are TGCGCCAGCAGCCCCTTGACTAGCGGGGACTCCTACAATGAGCAGTTCTTC. Full variable domain (rest looked up from reference TRBV5-1 and TRBJ2-1): KAGVTQTPRYLIKTRGQQVTLSCSPISGHRSVSWYQQTPGQGLQFLFEYFSETQRNKGNFPGRFSGRQFSNSRSEMNVSTLELGDSALYLCASSPLTSGDSYNEQFFGPGTRLTVL.

The chain links TRBV7-2 to TRBJ2-5, with 11 bases lining up with TRBD2. The J call is in doubt because the DNA end fits TRBJ2-7 better. The CDR3 contains 15 residues. Germline V gives CDR1 SGHTA, CDR2 FQGNSA. CDR3 residues: CASSVASGGSYEQYF. In nucleotides, the CDR3 is TGTGCCAGCAGCGTCGCTAGCGGGGGGTCCTACGAGCAGTACTTC.

The V call is TRBV19, the J call TRBJ1-1, with D maybe TRBD1 (5 bases). Trimming stripped 3 bases from V and 8 bases from J, with 19 bases between. The CDR3 sequence is 15 residues long. Per germline, CDR1 LNHDA and CDR2 SQIVND (reference sequence). The CDR3 DNA follows: TGTGCCAGTAGTATGCAGGGTCAAGGCGGCCACGAAGCTTTCTTT. Protein product: CASSMQGQGGHEAFF.

Only a few counts were recorded for this clone. An end of the junction does not agree with germline; a read error may underlie this. The J gene is TRBJ2-7, the V gene TRBV7-9; D not resolved. The CDR3 totals 12 residues. Germline V CDR1 and CDR2: SEHNR, FQNEAQ (reference sequence). This chain's CDR3 is CSSSPKFEEQYF. DNA of the CDR3: TGTTCCAGCAGCCCCAAGTTCGAGGAGCAGTACTTC.

The rearrangement links TRBV7-2 to TRBJ2-2; 11 nucleotides agree with TRBD2. The germline V gene has CDR1 SGHTA and CDR2 FQGNSA. CDR3 length equals 17 residues. Trimming took 2 bases from V and 0 from J; bases not matched to a gene: 2. CDR3 DNA sequence: TGTGCCAGCAGCTTAATTAGCGGGGGGGCGAACACCGGGGAGCTGTTTTTT. Protein product: CASSLISGGANTGELFF.

This sequence joins TRBV6-1 and TRBJ1-3; D not certain. Between the trimmed V and J ends, which lost 4 bases and 0 bases, there was a span of 7 bases. Germline V gives CDR1 MNHNS, CDR2 SASEGT. The CDR3 sequence is 14 residues long. The CDR3, as DNA: TGTGCCAGCAGTGGGGCAGACTCTGGAAACACCATATATTTT. Protein sequence: CASSGADSGNTIYF.

This chain connects TRBV19 to TRBJ1-1, with a tentative D call TRBD1 (6 bases). The V gene lost 5 bases and the J gene lost 1 base, with 17 bases spanning the gap. The CDR3 totals 16 residues. CDR1 LNHDA and CDR2 SQIVND come from the germline V gene (reference sequence). The DNA of the CDR3 is TGTGCCAGTAGTTCCTCCGGGGGGGGCAGGAACACTGAAGCTTTCTTT. Encoded protein: CASSSSGGGRNTEAFF.

This clone came up once. J is TRBJ1-1 and V is TRBV30, with D possibly matching TRBD1 (5 bases). CDR3 length: 15 amino acids. Germline values: CDR1 GTSNPN, CDR2 SVGIG (reference sequence). V gave up 1 base and J gave up 1 base, with 13 bases separating them. CDR3 DNA: TGTGCCTGGAGTGGTGGGGGGTCGCGGAACACTGAAGCTTTCTTT. The encoded protein is CAWSGGGSRNTEAFF. Full variable domain (missing parts from reference TRBV30 and TRBJ1-1): SQTIHQWPATLVQPVGSPLSLECTVEGTSNPNLYWYRQAAGRGLQLLFYSVGIGQISSEVPQNLSASRPQDRQFILSSKKLLLSDSGFYLCAWSGGGSRNTEAFFGQGTRLTVV.

The chain uses TRBV9 and TRBJ1-1, with D possibly being TRBD1 (5 bases). The CDR3 is 11 residues long. V shed 5 bases and J shed 6 bases, with 8 bases lying between them. The germline V gene encodes CDR1 SGDLS and CDR2 YYNGEE. The CDR3 region is CASRDMAEAFF. DNA of the CDR3: TGTGCCAGCAGGGACATGGCTGAAGCTTTCTTT.

The chain has TRBV19 and TRBJ2-2; 8 bases match TRBD2. The CDR3 runs 15 residues. V lost 5 bases and J lost 0; bases outside the gene matches: 2. Germline assignment: CDR1 LNHDA and CDR2 SQIVND (reference sequence). CDR3 residues: CASSQAGANTGELFF. For the CDR3, the DNA is TGTGCCAGTAGTCAAGCGGGGGCGAACACCGGGGAGCTGTTTTTT.

This clone was observed once. Sequence at one end of the junction differs from germline and may be a read error. The rearrangement uses TRBV7-9 and TRBJ2-7, with 7 bases aligning to TRBD1. The CDR3 is 12 amino acids. Germline V gene data show CDR1 as SEHNR and CDR2 as FQNEAQ (reference sequence). DNA for the CDR3: TGTTCCAGCAGCCCGACAGGGAACGAGCAGTACTTC. Translated, it gives CSSSPTGNEQYF. Drawing the rest from reference TRBV7-9 and TRBJ2-7, the complete variable domain is DTGVSQNPRHKITKRGQNVTFRCDPISEHNRLYWYRQTLGQGPEFLTYFQNEAQLEKSRLLSDRFSAERPKGSFSTLEIQRTEQGDSAMYLCSSSPTGNEQYFGPGTRLTVT.

The CDR3, as DNA: TGCGCCAGCAGCGGGGGACTAGCGTACGAGCAGTACTTC. Encoded protein: CASSGGLAYEQYF. This chain links TRBV5-1 with TRBJ2-7; 10 positions agree with TRBD2. V was clipped by 4 bases and J by 4 bases; unmatched bases: 2. Germline V gene data show CDR1 as SGHRS and CDR2 as YFSETQ. The CDR3 extends over 13 amino acids.